These T cell receptor beta chains were read from a single sample in a study of T cells in localized non-small cell lung cancer. Profiling relied on immunoSEQ multiplex PCR, and the TCRdb table lists in-frame clones only, not all of them. The data hold 20,000 to 25,000 clones, with more than 75% observed a single time. Sample: PBMCs, taken before any cancer treatment. Every receptor here comes from a woman between 40 and 69 years old with stage II squamous cell lung carcinoma. Each CDR3 is given with its conserved first and last residue. D genes are given only for firm matches. Where a row states a size, it is once, few, many or the class of an expanded clone; other rows omit it.

v_call,d_call,j_call,clone_size,cdr3_aa,cdr3_nt
TRBV6-4,NA,TRBJ2-3,few,CASSDSTGTDTQYF,TGTGCCAGCAGTGACTCCACCGGAACAGATACGCAGTATTTT
TRBV6-6,TRBD1,TRBJ2-7,once,CASSGQGAGYEQYF,TGTGCCAGCAGCGGACAGGGGGCAGGGTACGAGCAGTACTTC
TRBV10-3,NA,TRBJ2-7,NA,CAITPQEQGEQYF,TGTGCCATCACCCCTCAGGAACAGGGCGAGCAGTACTTC
TRBV5-6,NA,TRBJ2-6,NA,CASSSAKAGANVLTF,TGTGCCAGCAGCTCCGCGAAGGCTGGGGCCAACGTCCTGACTTTC
TRBV6-1,NA,TRBJ1-1,NA,CASSRVQGLNTEAFF,TGTGCCAGCAGTCGGGTACAGGGACTGAACACTGAAGCTTTCTTT
TRBV6-1,TRBD2,TRBJ2-1,NA,CASRRAGGGFNEQFF,TGTGCCAGCAGGAGAGCGGGAGGTGGATTCAATGAGCAGTTCTTC
TRBV2,NA,TRBJ1-3,NA,CASSDGNTIYF,TGTGCCAGCAGTGACGGAAACACCATATATTTT
TRBV5-6,TRBD2,TRBJ2-1,NA,CASTFGLAGNEQFF,TGTGCCAGCACATTTGGGCTAGCGGGTAATGAGCAGTTCTTC
TRBV27,TRBD1,TRBJ2-6,NA,CASRGLGTGAGANVLTF,TGTGCCAGCAGGGGGTTGGGGACAGGGGCCGGGGCCAACGTCCTGACTTTC
TRBV28,NA,TRBJ2-2,NA,CASSLIGHGELFF,TGTGCCAGCAGTTTAATAGGGCACGGGGAGCTGTTTTTT
TRBV4-1,NA,TRBJ2-3,NA,CASSQETTDTQYF,TGCGCCAGCAGCCAAGAGACCACAGATACGCAGTATTTT
TRBV6-6,NA,TRBJ2-3,NA,CASSPETSATQYF,TGTGCCAGCAGTCCCGAAACTTCGGCTACGCAGTATTTT
TRBV7-6,NA,TRBJ1-2,NA,CASSRVFARKTYGYTF,TGTGCCAGCAGCAGGGTTTTTGCTCGAAAGACCTATGGCTACACCTTC
TRBV15,NA,TRBJ1-1,NA,CATSRPRANTEAFF,TGTGCCACCAGCAGACCAAGGGCGAACACTGAAGCTTTCTTT
TRBV7-4,TRBD2,TRBJ2-3,NA,CASSYGLAGGTGSTDTQYF,TGTGCCAGCAGCTATGGACTAGCGGGAGGGACGGGTAGCACAGATACGCAGTATTTT
TRBV5-1,NA,TRBJ2-2,NA,CASSLLQGTGELFF,TGCGCCAGCAGCCTTCTCCAGGGAACCGGGGAGCTGTTTTTT
TRBV5-4,NA,TRBJ2-4,NA,CASSLEGRQAKNIQYF,TGTGCCAGCAGCTTGGAGGGGCGACAAGCCAAAAACATTCAGTACTTC
TRBV9,TRBD1,TRBJ2-3,NA,CASSVGQGATDTQYF,TGTGCCAGCAGCGTAGGACAGGGGGCAACAGATACGCAGTATTTT
TRBV7-2,NA,TRBJ2-7,NA,CASSLVPEQYF,TGTGCCAGCAGCTTAGTTCCCGAGCAGTACTTC
TRBV6-1,TRBD1,TRBJ1-3,NA,CASSEGRGPGNTIYF,TGTGCCAGCAGTGAGGGTAGGGGGCCTGGAAACACCATATATTTT
TRBV28,NA,TRBJ2-1,NA,CASSPPVRFQFF,TGTGCCAGCAGTCCCCCAGTACGGTTTCAGTTCTTC
TRBV5-1,NA,TRBJ2-7,NA,CASTPAAGPYEQYF,TGCGCCAGCACCCCGGCTGCGGGGCCCTACGAGCAGTACTTC